One and the same sample provided the 13 T cell receptor beta chains below, sequenced in a study of OX40 agonist ivuxolimab in advanced cancers. This table comes from immunoSEQ multiplex PCR, and its TCRdb copy is limited to in-frame clones, with some not included. Here the sample spans about 73,000 clones, more than 85% being singletons. Sequenced here: CD4+ or CD8+ T cells sorted from blood, sampled in a trial of the OX40 agonist ivuxolimab. The receptor set was obtained from an adult with an advanced solid tumor such as melanoma, head and neck, liver or kidney cancer.

The J gene is TRBJ2-3, the V gene TRBV19; a possible D gene is TRBD2 (5 bases). Looked up from germline, CDR1 is LNHDA and CDR2 is SQIVND (reference sequence). This CDR3 comprises 15 residues. V gave up 7 bases and J gave up 4 bases, with 18 bases separating them. CDR3 loop: CASKHPSEGPDTQYF. The CDR3 DNA is TGTGCCAGTAAACACCCTTCCGAGGGTCCAGATACGCAGTATTTT.

The CDR3, as DNA: TGTGCCAGCAGCAAAGTCGGACAGCCCCAAGGACCTAATGAAAAACTGTTTTTT. It codes for CASSKVGQPQGPNEKLFF. This rearrangement joins TRBV21-1 to TRBJ1-4; the table's D call TRBD1 went unverified against the DNA. TRBV21-1 is designated a pseudogene. The CDR3 runs 18 residues.

This chain connects TRBV27 to TRBJ2-7; the match to TRBD2 covers 15 bases. Germline CDR1 is MNHEY and CDR2 is SMNVEV (reference sequence). V lost 6 bases and J lost 0; bases outside the gene matches: 12. CDR3 size: 19 residues. CDR3 bases: TGTGCCAGCAGCCTAGGACTAGCGGGGGGGCCACCCCACTCCTACGAGCAGTACTTC. Its translation is CASSLGLAGGPPHSYEQYF.

The rearrangement links TRBV6-1 to TRBJ2-1, with 8 positions matching TRBD2. The ends lost 10 bases at V and 6 bases at J; junction bases unmatched: 14. Germline CDR1 is MNHNS and CDR2 is SASEGT. This CDR3 is built from 15 residues. DNA of the CDR3: TGTGCCATTAGTGAGCGGGGGACGAAGGGCAATGAGCAGTTCTTC. Protein sequence: CAISERGTKGNEQFF.

The rearrangement uses TRBV11-2 and TRBJ2-2, with unresolved D. Trimming removed 2 bases at V and 2 bases at J, with 6 bases between. This CDR3 comprises 14 residues. Looked up from germline, CDR1 is SGHAT and CDR2 is FQNNGV. CDR3 in amino acids: CASSLPLNTGELFF. The CDR3 DNA reads as TGTGCCAGCAGCTTACCGCTTAACACCGGGGAGCTGTTTTTT.

The chain couples TRBV13 to TRBJ2-3; 11 bases fit TRBD2. Germline V lookup: CDR1 PRHDT, CDR2 FYEKMQ (reference sequence). This CDR3 region has 16 residues. V lost 6 bases, J lost 3 bases, and 8 bases stayed unmatched. The chain's CDR3 is CASSPIAGGLTDTQYF. The CDR3 DNA sequence: TGTGCCAGCAGTCCCATAGCGGGGGGGCTGACAGATACGCAGTATTTT.

This clone was picked up one time. This chain joins TRBV2 and TRBJ2-1, with TRBD1 as a possible D gene (5 bases). CDR1 is SNHLY and CDR2 is FYNNEI in the germline V gene. Trimming removed 4 bases from V and 8 bases from J, with 12 bases in between. The CDR3 is made up of 13 amino acids. The CDR3 DNA is TGTGCCAGCAGTGTAATGGACATTGATGAGCAGTTCTTC. Protein sequence: CASSVMDIDEQFF.

The chain has TRBV11-3 and TRBJ2-3, with a possible D match to TRBD1 (6 bases). V was shortened by 5 bases and J by 3 bases, with 15 bases between the two germline ends. Germline values: CDR1 SGHNT, CDR2 YENEEA. This CDR3 comprises 15 residues. CDR3 coding DNA: TGTGCCAGCAGCCCGGGCAGGGGTGGGACAGATACGCAGTATTTT. It codes for CASSPGRGGTDTQYF.

The rearrangement uses TRBV4-1 and TRBJ2-7; no clear D gene. The germline V and J ends were trimmed by 1 base and 7 bases, with 8 bases remaining between them. In germline, CDR1 is MGHRA, CDR2 YSYEKL. CDR3 length: 12 amino acids. The DNA of the CDR3 is TGCGCCAGCAGCCAAGGAAATGGGGAGCAGTACTTC. Translation: CASSQGNGEQYF.

This chain connects TRBV11-2 to TRBJ2-6, with D hard to call. Trimming cost V 1 base and J 4 bases, with 8 bases left between them. The CDR3 has 15 amino acids. CDR1 is SGHAT, CDR2 FQNNGV, per germline. The chain's CDR3 is CASSLGAYGANVLTF. The CDR3 bases are TGTGCCAGCAGCTTAGGGGCGTACGGGGCCAACGTCCTGACTTTC.

The chain couples TRBV9 to TRBJ1-2; D possibly corresponds to TRBD1 (5 bases). The V end was cut by 2 bases, the J end by 3 bases, with 20 bases between. CDR3 size: 17 residues. Per the germline V gene, CDR1 is SGDLS and CDR2 is YYNGEE. The CDR3 sequence: CASSVHVRVGGDYGYTF. CDR3 bases: TGTGCCAGCAGCGTTCACGTCCGGGTGGGGGGAGACTATGGCTACACCTTC.

This chain links TRBV4-1 with TRBJ1-5; 8 bases align to TRBD1. The CDR3 consists of 14 residues. Trimming removed 1 base from V and 8 bases from J; junction bases left unmatched: 4. Germline CDR1 reads MGHRA; CDR2 reads YSYEKL. CDR3 DNA: TGCGCCAGCAGCCAAGGACAGGGGACGGAGCCCCAGCATTTT. Protein: CASSQGQGTEPQHF.

This sequence joins TRBV11-2 and TRBJ2-1; unclear D gene. There are 15 residues in the CDR3. Germline CDR1 reads SGHAT; CDR2 reads FQNNGV. V lost 5 bases and J lost 0, with 11 bases in between. CDR3 sequence (DNA): TGTGCCAGCAGCCCTGCCGCCAGCTCCTACAATGAGCAGTTCTTC. Its protein is CASSPAASSYNEQFF. Complete variable domain (other parts from reference TRBV11-2 and TRBJ2-1): EAGVAQSPRYKIIEKRQSVAFWCNPISGHATLYWYQQILGQGPKLLIQFQNNGVVDDSQLPKDRFSAERLKGVDSTLKIQPAKLEDSAVYLCASSPAASSYNEQFFGPGTRLTVL.